This T cell receptor (beta chain) was obtained from a study of identical twins. Trimming took off 6 bases at V and 8 bases at J, with 8 bases between the two ends. Germline CDR1 DFQATT, CDR2 SNEGSKA (reference sequence). This CDR3 contains 10 residues. TCRdb ran MiXCR on the 5' RACE reads and lists one entry per CDR3 protein. The sample lists 450,000 or so distinct CDR3 sequences; 14% were seen once. In its sample, this clonotype was seen a few times. This sample was shared with a second study, whose subject was yellow fever vaccine responses in identical twins.

Sequenced material: CD4+ T cells sorted from blood. The sequence came from a woman aged 18-29 years in good health. V is TRBV20-1 and J is TRBJ2-1; D uncertain. In nucleotides, the CDR3 is TGCAGTGCCCCCTCCGATGAGCAGTTCTTC. It specifies CSAPSDEQFF.